This TCR beta chain emerged from a study of shared clonotypes between healthy human individuals. Regarding the study as a whole: The expectation was that sequencing depth would affect clonotype sharing among donors.

Between the trimmed V and J ends, which lost 2 bases and 1 base, there was a span of 15 bases. The CDR3 extends over 16 amino acids. Germline CDR1 reads MNHEY; CDR2 reads SMNVEV (reference sequence). This clone was observed many times. Its antigen is unknown. Every one of the donors was a Caucasian adult that lived in Nashville, Tennessee. An assay was performed, and its level was deep. Unsorted PBMC DNA underwent sequencing on ten immunoSEQ deep assay plates. TCRdb keeps only in-frame clones here, not all; method: immunoSEQ multiplex PCR. The data show about 99,000 clones, around half seen once. This clonotype originated in a woman aged 40 to 50 in good health. Some clones in this sample may be carry-over from other donors' samples. Sequenced input: PBMCs. The chain links TRBV27 to TRBJ2-7; either TRBD1 or TRBD2 may fit D (6 bases each). CDR3 in DNA: TGTGCCAGCAGTTTAAGGGGGGATGGGGGATCCTACGAGCAGTACTTC. It encodes CASSLRGDGGSYEQYF.